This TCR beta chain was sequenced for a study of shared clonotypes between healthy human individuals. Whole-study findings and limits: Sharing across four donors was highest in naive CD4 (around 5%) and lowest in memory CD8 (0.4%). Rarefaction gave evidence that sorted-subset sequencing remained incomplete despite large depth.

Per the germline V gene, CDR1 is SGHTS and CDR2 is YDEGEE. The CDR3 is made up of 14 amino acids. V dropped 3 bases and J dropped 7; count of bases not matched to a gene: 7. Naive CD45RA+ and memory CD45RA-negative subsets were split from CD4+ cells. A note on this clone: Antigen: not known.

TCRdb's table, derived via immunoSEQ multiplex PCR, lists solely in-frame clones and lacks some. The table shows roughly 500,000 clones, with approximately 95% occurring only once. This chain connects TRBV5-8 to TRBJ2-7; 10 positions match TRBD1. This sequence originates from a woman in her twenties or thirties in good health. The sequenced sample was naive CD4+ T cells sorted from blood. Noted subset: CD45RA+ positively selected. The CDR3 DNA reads TGTGCCAGCAGCTCCGGACAGGGGGAAAGGGAGCAGTACTTC. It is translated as CASSSGQGEREQYF.